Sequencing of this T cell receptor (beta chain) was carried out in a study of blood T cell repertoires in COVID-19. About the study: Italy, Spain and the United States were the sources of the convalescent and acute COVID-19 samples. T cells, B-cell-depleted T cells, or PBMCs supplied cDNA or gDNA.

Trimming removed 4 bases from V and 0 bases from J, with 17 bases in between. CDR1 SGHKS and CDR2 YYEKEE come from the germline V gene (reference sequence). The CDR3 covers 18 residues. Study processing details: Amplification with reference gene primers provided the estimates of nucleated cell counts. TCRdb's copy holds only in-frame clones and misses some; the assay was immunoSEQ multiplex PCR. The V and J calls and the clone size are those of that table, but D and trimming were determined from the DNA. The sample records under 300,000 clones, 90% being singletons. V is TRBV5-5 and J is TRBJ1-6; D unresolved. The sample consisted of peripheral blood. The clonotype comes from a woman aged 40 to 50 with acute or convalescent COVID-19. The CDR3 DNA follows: TGTGCCAGCAGCCCCGAGGGTGGGTCCAGCTCCTATAATTCACCCCTCCACTTT. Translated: CASSPEGGSSSYNSPLHF.